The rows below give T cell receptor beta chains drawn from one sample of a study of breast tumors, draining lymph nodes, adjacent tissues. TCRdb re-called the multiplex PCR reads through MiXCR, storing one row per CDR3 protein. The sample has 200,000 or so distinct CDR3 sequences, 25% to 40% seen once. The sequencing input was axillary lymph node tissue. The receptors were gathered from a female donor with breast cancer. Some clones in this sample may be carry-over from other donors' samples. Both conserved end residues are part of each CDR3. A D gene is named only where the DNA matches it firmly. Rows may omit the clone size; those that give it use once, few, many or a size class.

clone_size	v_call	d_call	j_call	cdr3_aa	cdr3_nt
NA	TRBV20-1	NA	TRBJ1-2	CSARGGSSNYGYTF	TGCAGTGCTAGAGGAGGTTCCAGTAACTATGGCTACACCTTC
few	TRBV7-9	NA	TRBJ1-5	CASSRRTSGMAGQETQHF	TGTGCCAGCAGCCGAAGGACTAGCGGGATGGCGGGGCAAGAGACCCAGCATTTT
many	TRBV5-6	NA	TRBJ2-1	CASSLVGDEQFF	TGTGCCAGCAGCTTGGTCGGTGATGAGCAGTTCTTC
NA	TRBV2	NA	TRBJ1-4	CASSAQGLAEEEKLFF	TGTGCCAGCAGTGCGCAGGGACTAGCGGAAGAGGAAAAACTGTTTTTT
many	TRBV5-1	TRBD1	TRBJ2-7	CASSSGTGNFREQYF	TGCGCCAGCAGCTCTGGGACAGGGAATTTTCGCGAGCAGTACTTC
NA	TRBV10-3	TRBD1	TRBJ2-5	CAISGTAEETQYF	TGTGCCATCAGCGGGACAGCGGAGGAGACCCAGTACTTC
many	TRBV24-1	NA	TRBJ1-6	CATSGWSGVGNSPLHF	TGTGCCACCAGTGGTTGGTCGGGAGTCGGTAATTCACCCCTCCACTTT
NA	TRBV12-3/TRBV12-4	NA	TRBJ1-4	CASRRGLAGGEKLFF	TGTGCCAGCAGGCGGGGACTAGCGGGGGGAGAAAAACTGTTTTTT
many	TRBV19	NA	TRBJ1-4	CASSIVNSNEKLFF	TGTGCCAGTAGTATAGTTAATTCTAATGAAAAACTGTTTTTT
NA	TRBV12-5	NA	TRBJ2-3	CASGFPGENTQYF	TGTGCTAGTGGGTTCCCGGGAGAAAATACGCAGTATTTT
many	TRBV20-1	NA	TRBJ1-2	CSGKLTGGYGYTF	TGCAGTGGAAAGTTGACCGGCGGCTATGGCTACACCTTC
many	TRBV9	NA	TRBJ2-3	CASSERYTDTQYF	TGTGCCAGCAGCGAGCGATACACAGATACGCAGTATTTT
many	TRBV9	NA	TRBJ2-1	CASSVATGFEGFEQFF	TGTGCCAGCAGCGTAGCTACCGGTTTCGAGGGATTTGAGCAGTTCTTC
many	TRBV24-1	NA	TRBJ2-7	CATSDNLPSVVGEQYF	TGTGCCACCAGTGACAATCTGCCTTCCGTAGTGGGAGAGCAGTACTTC
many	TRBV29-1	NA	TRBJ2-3	CSHQGGRGDTQYF	TGCAGCCACCAAGGTGGGCGAGGAGATACGCAGTATTTT
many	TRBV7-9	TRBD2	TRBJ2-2	CASSSGLAGPGELFF	TGTGCCAGCAGCTCAGGACTAGCGGGGCCCGGGGAGCTGTTTTTT
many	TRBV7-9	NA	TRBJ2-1	CASSLKGIQNNEQFF	TGTGCCAGCAGCTTGAAGGGCATCCAGAACAATGAGCAGTTCTTC
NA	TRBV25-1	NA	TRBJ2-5	CASSEGEETQYF	TGTGCCAGCAGTGAGGGGGAAGAGACCCAGTACTTC
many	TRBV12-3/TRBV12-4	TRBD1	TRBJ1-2	CASRGNWDSYYGYTF	TGTGCCAGCAGGGGGAATTGGGACAGCTACTATGGCTACACCTTC
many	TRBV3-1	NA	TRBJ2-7	CASSPYPDQTYEQYF	TGTGCCAGCAGCCCCTACCCGGACCAAACCTACGAGCAGTACTTC
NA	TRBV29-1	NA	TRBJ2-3	CSVGGGLTDTQYF	TGCAGCGTTGGGGGCGGACTCACAGATACGCAGTATTTT
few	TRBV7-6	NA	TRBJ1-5	CASSITPFFSLRGGGNQPQHF	TGTGCCAGCAGCATTACCCCTTTTTTTTCCCTTCGGGGAGGTGGCAATCAGCCCCAGCATTTT
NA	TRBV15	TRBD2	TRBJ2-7	CAISRDMRRGGAEQYF	TGTGCCATCAGCAGGGATATGAGGCGGGGGGGAGCCGAGCAGTACTTC
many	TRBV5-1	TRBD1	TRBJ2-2	CASSVGQGERELFF	TGCGCCAGCAGCGTGGGACAGGGAGAGAGGGAGCTGTTTTTT
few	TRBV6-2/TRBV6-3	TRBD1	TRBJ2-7	CASTATGDSYEQYF	TGTGCCAGCACCGCGACAGGGGACTCCTACGAGCAGTACTTC
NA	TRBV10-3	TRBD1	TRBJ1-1	CASRGGQGNTEAFF	TGTGCCTCCCGGGGGGGACAGGGAAACACTGAAGCTTTCTTT
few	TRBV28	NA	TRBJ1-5	CASSVPYSNQPQHF	TGTGCCAGCAGTGTTCCGTATAGCAATCAGCCCCAGCATTTT
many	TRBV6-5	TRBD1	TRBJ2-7	CASRLDRADEQYF	TGTGCCAGCAGATTGGACAGGGCCGACGAGCAGTACTTC
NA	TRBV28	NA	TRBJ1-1	CASSFQGRKDTEAFF	TGTGCCAGCAGTTTCCAGGGCAGGAAGGACACTGAAGCTTTCTTT
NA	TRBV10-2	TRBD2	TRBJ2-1	CASSESLAGAPSSYNEQFF	TGCGCCAGCAGTGAGTCACTAGCGGGAGCCCCGAGCTCCTACAATGAGCAGTTCTTC
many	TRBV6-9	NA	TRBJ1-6	CASSYTGVKGPNSPLHF	TGTGCCAGCAGTTATACGGGGGTAAAGGGTCCCAATTCACCCCTCCACTTT
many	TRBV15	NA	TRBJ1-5	CATSTGGRQFNQPQHF	TGTGCCACCAGCACCGGGGGGCGGCAGTTTAATCAGCCCCAGCATTTT
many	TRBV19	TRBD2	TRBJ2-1	CASSIRGRVSNEQFF	TGTGCCAGTAGTATAAGAGGGAGGGTCTCCAATGAGCAGTTCTTC
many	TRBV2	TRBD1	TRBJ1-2	CASSQGARGYTF	TGTGCCAGCAGTCAGGGGGCGCGGGGCTACACCTTC
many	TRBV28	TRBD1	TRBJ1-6	CASSSTGTGIFNSPLHF	TGTGCCAGCAGTTCTACCGGGACAGGGATATTTAATTCACCCCTCCACTTT
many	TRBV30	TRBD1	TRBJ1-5	CAWSTSGTESQPQHF	TGTGCCTGGAGTACCTCCGGGACAGAAAGTCAGCCCCAGCATTTT
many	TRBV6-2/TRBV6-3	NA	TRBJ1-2	CASSESSNYGYTF	TGCGCCAGCAGTGAGAGTAGTAACTATGGCTACACCTTC
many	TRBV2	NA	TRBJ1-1	CASSRSGNTEAFF	TGTGCCAGCAGTCGTTCAGGGAACACTGAAGCTTTCTTT
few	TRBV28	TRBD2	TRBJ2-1	CASSTGGLGRNEQFF	TGTGCCAGCAGCACGGGAGGGTTAGGCCGCAATGAGCAGTTCTTT
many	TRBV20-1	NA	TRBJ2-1	CSASLIGTGVSEQFF	TGCAGTGCTAGTCTAATTGGGACGGGCGTGAGTGAGCAGTTCTTC
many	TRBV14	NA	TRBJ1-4	CASSLGYNEKLFF	TGTGCCAGCAGCCTCGGATACAATGAAAAACTGTTTTTT
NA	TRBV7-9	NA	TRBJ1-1	CASSPGTSTSRDTEAFF	TGTGCCAGCAGCCCAGGGACATCGACGTCCAGGGACACTGAAGCTTTCTTT
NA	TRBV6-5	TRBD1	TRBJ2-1	CASSHRDRAYNEQFF	TGTGCCAGCAGTCACAGGGACAGGGCCTACAATGAGCAGTTCTTC
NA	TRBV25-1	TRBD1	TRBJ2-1	CASRGTGGLENEQFF	TGTGCCAGCAGGGGAACAGGGGGGCTGGAGAATGAGCAGTTCTTC
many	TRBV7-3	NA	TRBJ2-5	CASSLAGRETQYF	TGTGCCAGCAGCTTAGCGGGAAGAGAGACCCAGTACTTC
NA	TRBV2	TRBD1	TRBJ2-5	CASSDRGNQETQYF	TGTGCCAGCAGTGACAGGGGGAACCAAGAGACCCAGTACTTC
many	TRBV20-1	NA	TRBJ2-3	CSARRGGSSTDTQYF	TGCAGTGCTAGAAGGGGGGGTTCTAGCACAGATACGCAGTATTTT
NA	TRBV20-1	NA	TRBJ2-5	CSASLRTQYF	TGCAGTGCATCTTTACGGACCCAGTACTTC
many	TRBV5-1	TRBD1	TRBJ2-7	CASSDGDRDSYEQYF	TGCGCCAGCAGCGACGGGGACAGGGATAGCTACGAGCAGTACTTC
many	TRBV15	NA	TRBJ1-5	CATSRLKANQPQHF	TGTGCCACCAGCAGACTAAAGGCCAATCAGCCCCAGCATTTT
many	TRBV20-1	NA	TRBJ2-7	CSARGNYEQYF	TGCAGTGCTAGGGGGAACTACGAGCAGTACTTC
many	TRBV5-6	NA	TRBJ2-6	CASSSSQGLAGANVLTF	TGTGCCAGCAGCAGTTCCCAGGGGTTGGCTGGGGCCAACGTCCTGACTTTC
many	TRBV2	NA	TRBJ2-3	CASRPGTQLTDTQYF	TGTGCCAGCAGACCCGGGACTCAACTCACAGATACGCAGTATTTT
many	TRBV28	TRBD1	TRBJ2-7	CASRLPGTEYGEQYF	TGTGCCAGCAGACTCCCCGGGACAGAGTACGGCGAGCAGTACTTC
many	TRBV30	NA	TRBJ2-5	CAWRDYQETQYF	TGTGCCTGGAGGGACTACCAAGAGACCCAGTACTTC
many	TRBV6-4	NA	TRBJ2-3	CASTRKDSQPEGTDTQYF	TGTGCCAGCACCAGGAAAGACTCCCAACCGGAGGGCACAGATACGCAGTATTTT
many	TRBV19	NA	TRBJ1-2	CASHSFGGVGGYTF	TGTGCCAGTCACAGCTTCGGAGGGGTTGGTGGCTACACCTTC
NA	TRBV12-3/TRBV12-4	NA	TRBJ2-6	CASSVAVRSPGANVLTF	TGTGCCAGCAGCGTTGCCGTACGGAGCCCTGGGGCCAACGTCCTGACTTTC